These 3 T cell receptor beta chains were all obtained from the same sample, sequenced in a study of cytomegalovirus exposure and HLA in healthy donors. With 60 Vbeta and 13 Jbeta primers, the PCR was carried out. Libraries were prepared by immunoSEQ multiplex PCR; TCRdb keeps only in-frame clonotypes and omits some of them. Counted here are around 110,000 clones, 75% occurring once; the ten biggest clones make up roughly 2.9%. Sequenced material: PBMCs. The source of these receptors is a male donor in good health and CMV-seropositive.

The chain uses TRBV6-1 and TRBJ2-3; possibly TRBD2 for D (5 bases). The V end lost 6 bases, the J end lost 2 bases, and 9 bases lay between the germline ends. This CDR3 contains 13 residues. The germline V gene encodes CDR1 MNHNS and CDR2 SASEGT. CDR3 sequence reads: CASSGRVTDTQYF. DNA of the CDR3: TGTGCCAGCAGCGGGCGGGTCACAGATACGCAGTATTTT.

This rearrangement joins TRBV2 to TRBJ1-4, with D possibly matching TRBD1 (5 bases). From germline, CDR1 is SNHLY and CDR2 FYNNEI. The V gene lost 6 bases and the J gene lost 0 bases, with 11 bases spanning the gap. This CDR3 has 15 residues. CDR3 loop: CASRSDRPTNEKLFF. The CDR3 bases are TGTGCCAGCAGGTCTGACAGACCAACTAATGAAAAACTGTTTTTT.

The chain carries TRBV5-6 and TRBJ1-2, with D possibly matching TRBD1 (5 bases). This CDR3 contains 15 residues. The V end was cut by 4 bases, the J end by 5 bases, with 18 bases between. Germline-derived CDR1 and CDR2 are SGHDT and YYEEEE. CDR3 nucleotides: TGTGCCAGCAGCAATCCGGGACTACTGGGATATGGCTACACCTTC. Amino acids: CASSNPGLLGYGYTF.